These 27 T cell receptor beta chains originate from one sample sequenced in a study of blood T cells in healthy people across ages. The use of a sample-barcoded 5' primer and a J-beta primer mix characterized a second PCR of about 6 to 12 cycles. TCRdb re-analysed the 5' RACE reads in MiXCR, keeping a single row per CDR3 protein. The sample yields some 1.4 million distinct CDR3 sequences, around 39% seen once. The sample was blood. These TCRs come from a young woman in good health.

This chain uses TRBV6-5 with TRBJ2-3; 9 positions match TRBD2. This CDR3 region has 16 residues. Trimming cost V 0 bases and J 0 bases; bases outside gene matches: 1. Per germline, CDR1 MNHEY and CDR2 SVGAGI. The CDR3 DNA reads as TGTGCCAGCAGTTACTCTAGCGGGAGCAGCACAGATACGCAGTATTTT. It codes for CASSYSSGSSTDTQYF.

This clonotype was detected a few times. The V call is TRBV24-1, the J call TRBJ2-1; perhaps D is TRBD1 or TRBD2 (6 bases each). V was cut by 6 bases and J by 6 bases, with 14 bases left in between. Germline values: CDR1 KGHDR, CDR2 SFDVKD. The CDR3 covers 14 residues. The CDR3 sequence is CATSQPGASNEQFF. The CDR3 bases are TGTGCCACCAGTCAACCGGGGGCTAGCAATGAGCAGTTCTTC.

In its sample, this clonotype was seen a few times. The genes are TRBV20-1 and TRBJ2-7; TRBD1 agrees at 8 bases. The V and J ends lost 4 bases and 2 bases, in that order; junction bases with no gene match: 13. This CDR3 region has 16 residues. The germline V gene has CDR1 DFQATT and CDR2 SNEGSKA (reference sequence). CDR3 protein: CSAIPLGQGEPYEQYF. DNA of the CDR3: TGCAGTGCTATCCCCCTCGGACAGGGAGAACCCTACGAGCAGTACTTC.

This chain joins TRBV30 and TRBJ2-5; the D gene could be TRBD1 or TRBD2 (5 bases each). CDR1 is GTSNPN, CDR2 SVGIG, per germline (reference sequence). This CDR3 comprises 11 residues. Between the trimmed V and J ends, which lost 5 bases and 6 bases, there was a span of 10 bases. The CDR3 DNA is TGTGCCTGGGGGGGATTGAAGACCCAGTACTTC. Translating gives CAWGGLKTQYF. Full variable domain (missing parts from reference TRBV30 and TRBJ2-5): SQTIHQWPATLVQPVGSPLSLECTVEGTSNPNLYWYRQAAGRGLQLLFYSVGIGQISSEVPQNLSASRPQDRQFILSSKKLLLSDSGFYLCAWGGLKTQYFGPGTRLLVL.

This rearrangement joins TRBV15 to TRBJ2-3, with TRBD2 identical over 8 bases. The germline CDR1 and CDR2 sequences are LNHNV and YYDKDF (reference sequence). The CDR3 has 14 residues. The trim removed 8 bases at V and 2 bases at J, leaving 6 bases unmatched. The CDR3 nucleotides read TGTGCCACCGGGAGTAGCGGGACCACAGATACGCAGTATTTT. It yields the protein CATGSSGTTDTQYF.

This chain uses TRBV9 with TRBJ2-5, with D possibly called TRBD1 or TRBD2 (5 bases each). V was clipped by 4 bases and J by 11 bases, with 27 bases between them. Germline V lookup: CDR1 SGDLS, CDR2 YYNGEE. This CDR3 has 16 amino acids. The chain's CDR3 is CASSPRGPLNNNEQYF. The CDR3 nucleotides read TGTGCCAGCAGCCCCCGGGGACCTCTTAACAACAATGAGCAGTACTTC. The entire variable domain, with the rest obtained from reference TRBV9 and TRBJ2-5, is as follows: DSGVTQTPKHLITATGQRVTLRCSPRSGDLSVYWYQQSLDQGLQFLIQYYNGEERAKGNILERFSAQQFPDLHSELNLSSLELGDSALYFCASSPRGPLNNNEQYFGPGTRLLVL.

This clonotype was seen ten or more times. The chain has TRBV9 and TRBJ2-7; D ambiguous. Germline CDR1 reads SGDLS; CDR2 reads YYNGEE. V was clipped by 5 bases and J by 3 bases, with 6 bases between them. This CDR3 has 11 residues. CDR3 bases: TGTGCCAGCAGTGTCCTCTACGAGCAGTACTTC. Translated, it gives CASSVLYEQYF. The whole variable domain, remainder taken from reference TRBV9 and TRBJ2-7, is DSGVTQTPKHLITATGQRVTLRCSPRSGDLSVYWYQQSLDQGLQFLIQYYNGEERAKGNILERFSAQQFPDLHSELNLSSLELGDSALYFCASSVLYEQYFGPGTRLTVT.

The chain employs TRBV4-1 and TRBJ2-4; no clear D gene. The J call could be wrong; TRBJ2-7 is a better fit for the DNA end. This CDR3 has 12 residues. Looked up from germline, CDR1 is MGHRA and CDR2 is YSYEKL. CDR3 region: CASSQGQDEQYF. The CDR3 DNA reads as TGCGCCAGCAGCCAAGGCCAGGACGAGCAGTACTTC.

A few counts support this clonotype. The J gene is TRBJ2-7, the V gene TRBV5-1, with 7 bases lining up with TRBD2. TRBJ2-5 explains the end of the DNA better; the J call may be wrong. The CDR3 consists of 16 residues. Germline values: CDR1 SGHRS, CDR2 YFSETQ. The CDR3 here is CASGAGDLGLEETQYF. The CDR3 coding sequence is TGCGCCAGCGGGGCGGGAGATCTCGGATTAGAGGAGACCCAGTACTTC.

As to this clonotype: A read error is possible here, since a much larger clone lies one base away. The chain uses TRBV7-2 and TRBJ2-7; 8 bases match TRBD2. Germline V lookup: CDR1 SGHTA, CDR2 FQGNSA. CDR3 length: 15 amino acids. The CDR3 DNA sequence: TGTGCCAACAGCGGGGGCGGCGGTTCACCCTACGAGCAGTACTTC. Amino acid sequence: CANSGGGGSPYEQYF.

The gene calls are TRBV3-1 and TRBJ2-1, with D possibly being TRBD1 (6 bases). Germline CDR1 LGHDT, CDR2 YNNKEL (reference sequence). CDR3 length: 16 residues. V lost 0 bases to trimming and J lost 6 bases, with 15 bases between them. For the CDR3, the DNA is TGTGCCAGCAGCCAAGATAATTCAGGGGCCGCCAATGAGCAGTTCTTC. It translates to CASSQDNSGAANEQFF.

This clonotype was counted only a few times. This chain connects TRBV5-1 to TRBJ1-1, with 12 bases matching TRBD1. J was trimmed by 6 bases and V by 4 bases; bases with no gene match: 7. The CDR3 covers 15 residues. Germline CDR1 is SGHRS and CDR2 is YFSETQ. CDR3 DNA sequence: TGCGCCAGCAGCGGCCCGGGACAGGGGGCAGCTGAAGCTTTCTTT. Translated: CASSGPGQGAAEAFF.

J is TRBJ1-2 and V is TRBV5-1; 11 bases are shared with TRBD1. The ends lost 2 bases at V and 9 bases at J; junction bases unmatched: 9. Germline loops: CDR1 SGHRS, CDR2 YFSETQ. The CDR3 is made up of 15 amino acids. Here the CDR3 DNA reads TGCGCCAGCAGCTTATCCGGGACAGGGGGATGGAGCTACACCTTC. Amino acid sequence: CASSLSGTGGWSYTF.

The chain has TRBV5-1 and TRBJ1-1; 12 nucleotides match TRBD1. The CDR3 length is 17 residues. Per the germline V gene, CDR1 is SGHRS and CDR2 is YFSETQ. J gave up 3 bases and V 4 bases, and 10 bases lay outside the gene matches. The CDR3 region has the DNA TGCGCCAGCAGCGTCGGGGACAGGGGGCTTTTGGACACTGAAGCTTTCTTT. It codes for CASSVGDRGLLDTEAFF.

This clonotype was observed many times. The rearrangement joins TRBV29-1 to TRBJ1-2; D perhaps matches TRBD1 (5 bases). CDR1 is SQVTM, CDR2 ANQGSEA, per germline. Trimming removed 3 bases from V and 7 bases from J, with 12 bases in between. CDR3 length: 12 amino acids. In nucleotides, the CDR3 is TGCAGCGTTGATCGGGGCCGGAGTGGCTACACCTTC. Encoded protein: CSVDRGRSGYTF.

The chain uses TRBV7-8 and TRBJ1-2; weak D call: TRBD1 (6 bases). The CDR3 is 16 residues long. CDR1 is SGHVS, CDR2 FQNEAQ, per germline. Trimming removed 1 base from V and 7 bases from J, with 19 bases in between. The CDR3 loop reads CASSLGYLGQGSGYTF. As DNA, the CDR3 is TGTGCCAGCAGCTTAGGTTACTTGGGGCAGGGGAGTGGCTACACCTTC.

This clonotype was seen more than once but under ten times. The chain couples TRBV20-1 to TRBJ2-1; D may be TRBD2 (7 bases). Germline CDR1 is DFQATT and CDR2 is SNEGSKA (reference sequence). The CDR3 is made up of 15 amino acids. V lost 5 bases and J 3 bases, leaving 17 bases between the germline ends. The DNA for the CDR3 is TGCAGTGCTTCCGAAGGGGGGGGCTTCTACAATGAGCAGTTCTTC. Translated, it gives CSASEGGGFYNEQFF.

The genes are TRBV21-1 and TRBJ2-1; the table's D call, TRBD1, was not checked against the DNA. TRBV21-1 is termed a pseudogene. CDR3 length: 15 residues. CDR3 in DNA: TGTGCCAGCAGCATGGGGGCTCGGGACGGAAATGAGCAGTTCTTC. Translating it yields CASSMGARDGNEQFF.

The sample holds a few counts of this clonotype. The chain employs TRBV3-1 and TRBJ2-6, with a weak D call TRBD2 (6 bases). CDR1 is LGHDT and CDR2 is YNNKEL in the germline V gene (reference sequence). The V end was cut by 6 bases, the J end by 6 bases, with 15 bases between. The CDR3 runs to 15 residues. In nucleotides, the CDR3 is TGTGCCAGCAGTGGCGGAGGGCTTAAGGCCAACGTCCTGACTTTC. Translation: CASSGGGLKANVLTF.

This clonotype has more than one count but fewer than ten. The genes are TRBV7-9 and TRBJ1-1, with D hard to call. V gave up 11 bases and J gave up 6 bases, with 22 bases separating them. CDR1 and CDR2 (germline): SEHNR, FQNEAQ (reference sequence). This CDR3 is 14 amino acids long. The CDR3 coding sequence is TGTGCCGCGACCCCCGGCACCCCTGGCCCTGAAGCTTTCTTT. Its protein product is CAATPGTPGPEAFF.

Points on this clonotype: Possible read error: a much larger clone is one base away. V is TRBV20-1 and J is TRBJ2-3; tentative D call: TRBD2 (5 bases). CDR3 size: 13 residues. Trimming shortened V by 0 bases and J by 4 bases, and 8 bases separated the two germline ends. CDR1 is DFQATT, CDR2 SNEGSKA, per germline (reference sequence). The CDR3 DNA reads TGCAGTGCTAGAGATGGGAGATCAGATACGCAGTATTTT. Its protein product is CSARDGRSDTQYF.

CDR3 protein: CSPRRGADGYTF. The CDR3 DNA sequence: TGCAGTCCAAGAAGGGGGGCTGATGGCTACACCTTC. The V gene is TRBV20-1, the J gene TRBJ1-2; the D gene is possibly TRBD1 (6 bases). CDR3 length: 12 amino acids. The germline gives CDR1 DFQATT, CDR2 SNEGSKA (reference sequence). The germline V and J ends were trimmed by 8 bases and 6 bases, with 16 bases remaining between them.

The chain recombines TRBV5-1 with TRBJ1-1; TRBD1 might be the D (5 bases). Germline V gene sequence: CDR1 SGHRS, CDR2 YFSETQ. The CDR3 loop spans 15 amino acids. The V gene lost 2 bases and the J gene lost 0 bases, with 11 bases spanning the gap. The CDR3 nucleotides are TGCGCCAGCAGCTTAGAGGGGAACATGAACACTGAAGCTTTCTTT. This gives the protein CASSLEGNMNTEAFF.

This chain connects TRBV5-1 to TRBJ2-3, with D possibly being TRBD2 (6 bases). CDR3 size: 15 residues. Trimming took off 4 bases at V and 2 bases at J, with 14 bases between the two ends. Germline V gene sequence: CDR1 SGHRS, CDR2 YFSETQ. CDR3 sequence reads: CASSAKGGVTDTQYF. CDR3 DNA: TGCGCCAGCAGCGCCAAGGGAGGTGTCACAGATACGCAGTATTTT.

This clonotype has only a few counts. This chain uses TRBV6-1 with TRBJ2-4; D might be TRBD1 or TRBD2, each matching 5 bases. This CDR3 is 15 amino acids long. The V end was cut by 1 base, the J end by 6 bases, with 13 bases between. Germline V lookup: CDR1 MNHNS, CDR2 SASEGT. DNA for the CDR3: TGTGCCAGCAGTGAAGGTGGGGGTAAGAGAAACATTCAGTACTTC. This sequence encodes CASSEGGGKRNIQYF.

This clonotype was picked up a small number of times. The chain links TRBV5-1 to TRBJ2-7; D is tentatively TRBD1 or TRBD2 (5 bases each). V lost 3 bases and J lost 3, with 16 bases in between. The CDR3 is 15 amino acids. CDR1 is SGHRS, CDR2 YFSETQ, per germline. The CDR3 is CASSSIRDPDYEQYF. In DNA, the CDR3 is TGCGCCAGCAGCTCGATCCGGGACCCAGACTACGAGCAGTACTTC. Based on the CDR3 plus reference TRBV5-1 and TRBJ2-7, the full variable domain is KAGVTQTPRYLIKTRGQQVTLSCSPISGHRSVSWYQQTPGQGLQFLFEYFSETQRNKGNFPGRFSGRQFSNSRSEMNVSTLELGDSALYLCASSSIRDPDYEQYFGPGTRLTVT.

This clonotype was counted ten times or more. This chain links TRBV6-5 with TRBJ1-1, with a weak D call TRBD1 (5 bases). V was trimmed by 6 bases and J by 4 bases, leaving 12 bases between them. Per germline, CDR1 MNHEY and CDR2 SVGAGI. The CDR3 runs 13 residues. CDR3 nucleotide sequence: TGTGCCAGCAGCACCCCTGGGGGCACTGAAGCTTTCTTT. Translating it yields CASSTPGGTEAFF.